Described below is a single T cell receptor (beta chain) sequence and its context. The sample holds other DNA sequences that translate to the same CDR3. The data are from a study of shared clonotypes between healthy human individuals. Study in general: There were three CD4 naive, three CD4 memory, two CD8 naive and one CD8 memory plates per donor.

Positive CCR7 selection of CD45RO-negative cells yielded the naive CD8 cells, and terminally differentiated effector memory CD45RA+ cells were excluded. Sequencing was performed with immunoSEQ multiplex PCR; in TCRdb, only in-frame clones are kept and a portion is missing. This table has approximately 1.9 million clones, about 94% appearing once. V was clipped by 2 bases and J by 5 bases, with 4 bases between them. The CDR3 has 12 amino acids. Germline values: CDR1 SGHNT, CDR2 YYREEE (reference sequence). Sequencing was performed on naive CD8+ T cells from PBMCs. The chain has TRBV5-4 and TRBJ2-2; D remains ambiguous. The TCR comes from a man between 18 and 35 years old in good health. Some clones in this sample may be carry-over from other donors' samples. In DNA form, the CDR3 reads TGTGCCAGCAGCTTTAATACCGGGGAGCTGTTTTTT. Its translation: CASSFNTGELFF.